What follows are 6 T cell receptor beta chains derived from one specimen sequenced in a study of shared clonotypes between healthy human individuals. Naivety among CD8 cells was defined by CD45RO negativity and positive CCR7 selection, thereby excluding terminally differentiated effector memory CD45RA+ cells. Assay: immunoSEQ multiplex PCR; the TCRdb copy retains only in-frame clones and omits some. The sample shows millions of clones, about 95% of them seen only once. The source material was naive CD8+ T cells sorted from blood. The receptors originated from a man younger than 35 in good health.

DNA for the CDR3: TGCGCCAGCACAAGCCCGGGACAGGGCTCCTACGAGCAGTACTTC. Translating it yields CASTSPGQGSYEQYF. The chain joins TRBV5-1 to TRBJ2-7, with 9 bases aligning to TRBD1. The V segment lost 6 bases and the J segment 0 bases; nucleotides outside the gene matches: 7. The CDR3 runs 15 residues. Germline V gene data show CDR1 as SGHRS and CDR2 as YFSETQ. Full variable domain (missing parts from reference TRBV5-1 and TRBJ2-7): KAGVTQTPRYLIKTRGQQVTLSCSPISGHRSVSWYQQTPGQGLQFLFEYFSETQRNKGNFPGRFSGRQFSNSRSEMNVSTLELGDSALYLCASTSPGQGSYEQYFGPGTRLTVT.

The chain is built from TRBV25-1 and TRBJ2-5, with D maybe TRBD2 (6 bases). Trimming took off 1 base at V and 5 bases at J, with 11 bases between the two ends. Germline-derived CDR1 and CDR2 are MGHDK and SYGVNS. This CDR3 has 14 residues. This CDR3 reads CASSELEGVETQYF. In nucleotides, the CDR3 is TGTGCCAGCAGTGAATTGGAGGGTGTGGAGACCCAGTACTTC. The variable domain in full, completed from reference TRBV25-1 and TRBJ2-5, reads EADIYQTPRYLVIGTGKKITLECSQTMGHDKMYWYQQDPGMELHLIHYSYGVNSTEKGDLSSESTVSRIRTEHFPLTLESARPSHTSQYLCASSELEGVETQYFGPGTRLLVL.

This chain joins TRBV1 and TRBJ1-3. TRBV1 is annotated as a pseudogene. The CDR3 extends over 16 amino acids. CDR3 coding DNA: TGCACCAGCAGCCAAGAGCGGGACAATACTGGAAACACCATATATTTT. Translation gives CTSSQERDNTGNTIYF.

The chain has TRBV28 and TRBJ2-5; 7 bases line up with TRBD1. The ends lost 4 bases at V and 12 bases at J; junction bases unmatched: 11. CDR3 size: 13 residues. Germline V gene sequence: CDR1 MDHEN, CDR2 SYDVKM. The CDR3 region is CASSSGLRQGEYF. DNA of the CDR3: TGTGCCAGCAGTTCTGGGTTACGACAGGGCGAGTACTTC.

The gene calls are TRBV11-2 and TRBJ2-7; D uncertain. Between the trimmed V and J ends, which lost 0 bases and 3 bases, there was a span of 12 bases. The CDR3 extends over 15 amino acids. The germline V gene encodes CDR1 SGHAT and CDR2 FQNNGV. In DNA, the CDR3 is TGTGCCAGCAGCTTAGAAGCAGCTACCAACTACGAGCAGTACTTC. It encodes CASSLEAATNYEQYF.

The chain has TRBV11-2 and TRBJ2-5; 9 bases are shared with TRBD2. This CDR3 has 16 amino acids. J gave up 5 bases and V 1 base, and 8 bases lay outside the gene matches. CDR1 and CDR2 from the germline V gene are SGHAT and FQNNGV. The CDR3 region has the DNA TGTGCCAGCAGCTTAGGTCCTAGCGGGGAGGGGGAGACCCAGTACTTC. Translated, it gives CASSLGPSGEGETQYF. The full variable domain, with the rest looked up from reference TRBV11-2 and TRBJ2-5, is EAGVAQSPRYKIIEKRQSVAFWCNPISGHATLYWYQQILGQGPKLLIQFQNNGVVDDSQLPKDRFSAERLKGVDSTLKIQPAKLEDSAVYLCASSLGPSGEGETQYFGPGTRLLVL.